In its sample, the clone carrying this TCR beta chain was seen once. As yet, its antigen is unknown. This entry is derived from a study of cytomegalovirus exposure and HLA in healthy donors. Primers for the PCR totalled 60 Vbeta and 13 Jbeta. Assay: immunoSEQ multiplex PCR; the TCRdb copy retains only in-frame clones and omits some. The sample lists roughly 170,000 clones; approximately 81% were seen once. Findings of the study overall: In a later analysis, most CMV-associated TCR beta chains appeared HLA-restricted. Previously analyzed data showed that most TCR beta V segments were productive at a frequency of about 87% or about 30%. HLA allele associations emerged for roughly 17,000 TCR beta sequences in a later analysis, at 0.05 false discovery rate.

The germline gives CDR1 MDHEN, CDR2 SYDVKM. V was shortened by 7 bases and J by 7 bases, with 16 bases between the two germline ends. The CDR3 covers 14 residues. The chain has TRBV28 and TRBJ2-2; D might be TRBD2 (6 bases). Sequenced input: PBMCs. This receptor was taken from a woman younger than 45 in good health and CMV-seronegative. The CDR3 reads CASTRGGAGGELFF. The CDR3 DNA is TGTGCCAGCACCAGAGGCGGGGCGGGCGGGGAGCTGTTTTTT.